This entry features one T cell receptor beta chain sequence. What it recognizes is unknown. Treatment described: oral pan-JAK inhibitor, 5-10 mg twice daily. Obtained from alopecia areata patients were lesional scalp punch biopsies along with peripheral blood. This record comes from a study of CD8+ T cells in alopecia areata. The wider study: Treated individuals took tofacitinib by mouth, 5 to 10 mg twice daily.

General study findings and limits: Elevated clonality characterized lesional scalp relative to normal scalp, particularly in alopecia totalis/universalis. Shared TCR sequences were less clear between patients than in mice, possibly partly from HLA diversity.

Extraction of RNA preceded its reverse transcription into cDNA, which served as the sequencing template. Produced via immunoSEQ multiplex PCR; TCRdb's table is partial and in-frame only. This sample has a few hundred thousand clones; more than 30% occur once, and the top ten carry roughly 0.45%. Trimming cost V 4 bases and J 2 bases, with 8 bases left between them. CDR1 and CDR2 (germline): SNHLY, FYNNEI. The CDR3 extends over 13 amino acids. This material consisted of CD4+ T cells sorted from blood, taken at approximately week 30, from a patient treated with tofacitinib. The receptor was isolated from a human donor with alopecia areata. The V gene is TRBV2, the J gene TRBJ2-5; D is unclear. The CDR3 sequence: CASSAFPQETQYF. DNA for the CDR3: TGTGCCAGCAGTGCGTTTCCACAAGAGACCCAGTACTTC.